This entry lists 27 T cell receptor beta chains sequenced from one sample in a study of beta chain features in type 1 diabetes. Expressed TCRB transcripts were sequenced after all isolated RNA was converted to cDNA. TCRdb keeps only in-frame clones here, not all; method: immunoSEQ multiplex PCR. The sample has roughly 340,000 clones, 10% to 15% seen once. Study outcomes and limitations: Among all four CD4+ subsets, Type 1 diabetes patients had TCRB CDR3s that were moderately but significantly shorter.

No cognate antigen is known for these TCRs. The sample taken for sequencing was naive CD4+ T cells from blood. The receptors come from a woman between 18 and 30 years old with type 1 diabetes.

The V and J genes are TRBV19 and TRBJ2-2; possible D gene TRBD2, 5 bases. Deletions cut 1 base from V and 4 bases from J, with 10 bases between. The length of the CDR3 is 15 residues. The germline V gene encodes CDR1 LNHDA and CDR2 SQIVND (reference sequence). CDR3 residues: CASSIARTSTGELFF. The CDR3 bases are TGTGCCAGTAGTATAGCTAGGACTTCCACCGGGGAGCTGTTTTTT.

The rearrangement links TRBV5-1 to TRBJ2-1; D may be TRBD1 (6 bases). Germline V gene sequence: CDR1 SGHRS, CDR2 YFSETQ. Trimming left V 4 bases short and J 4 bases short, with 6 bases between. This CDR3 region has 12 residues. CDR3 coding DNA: TGCGCCAGCAGCGGACAGTACAATGAGCAGTTCTTC. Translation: CASSGQYNEQFF.

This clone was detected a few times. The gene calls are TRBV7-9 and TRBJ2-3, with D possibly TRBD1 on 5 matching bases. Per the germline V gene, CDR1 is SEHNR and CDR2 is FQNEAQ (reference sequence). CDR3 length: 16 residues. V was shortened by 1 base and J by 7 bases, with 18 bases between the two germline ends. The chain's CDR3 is CASSLEGFIRTHTQYF. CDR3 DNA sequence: TGTGCCAGCAGCTTAGAGGGGTTTATCCGCACTCATACGCAGTATTTT.

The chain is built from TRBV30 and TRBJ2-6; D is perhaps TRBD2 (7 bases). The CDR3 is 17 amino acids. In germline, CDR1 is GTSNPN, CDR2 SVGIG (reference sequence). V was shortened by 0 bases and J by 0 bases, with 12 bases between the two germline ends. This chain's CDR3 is CAWSVGGDTSGANVLTF. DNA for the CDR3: TGTGCCTGGAGTGTGGGGGGGGACACCTCTGGGGCCAACGTCCTGACTTTC.

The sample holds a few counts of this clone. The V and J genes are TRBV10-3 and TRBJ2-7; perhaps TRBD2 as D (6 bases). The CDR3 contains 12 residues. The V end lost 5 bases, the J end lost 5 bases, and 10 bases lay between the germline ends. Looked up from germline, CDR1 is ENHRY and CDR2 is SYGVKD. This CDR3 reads CAISLGGDEQYF. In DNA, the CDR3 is TGTGCCATCAGTTTGGGGGGTGACGAGCAGTACTTC.

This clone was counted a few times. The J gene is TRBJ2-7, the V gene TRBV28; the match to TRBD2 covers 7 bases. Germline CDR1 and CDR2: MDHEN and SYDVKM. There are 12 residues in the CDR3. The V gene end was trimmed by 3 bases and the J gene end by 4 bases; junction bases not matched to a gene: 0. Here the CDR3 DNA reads TGTGCCAGCAGTTTTAGCGGGTACGAGCAGTACTTC. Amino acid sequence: CASSFSGYEQYF. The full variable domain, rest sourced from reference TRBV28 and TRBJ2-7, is DVKVTQSSRYLVKRTGEKVFLECVQDMDHENMFWYRQDPGLGLRLIYFSYDVKMKEKGDIPEGYSVSREKKERFSLILESASTNQTSMYLCASSFSGYEQYFGPGTRLTVT.

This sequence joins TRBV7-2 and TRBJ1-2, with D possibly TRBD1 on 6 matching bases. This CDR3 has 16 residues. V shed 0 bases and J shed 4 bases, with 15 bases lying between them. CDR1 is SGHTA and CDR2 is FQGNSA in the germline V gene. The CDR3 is CASSLASQGLGYGYTF. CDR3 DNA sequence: TGTGCCAGCAGCTTAGCTTCCCAGGGGCTGGGCTATGGCTACACCTTC.

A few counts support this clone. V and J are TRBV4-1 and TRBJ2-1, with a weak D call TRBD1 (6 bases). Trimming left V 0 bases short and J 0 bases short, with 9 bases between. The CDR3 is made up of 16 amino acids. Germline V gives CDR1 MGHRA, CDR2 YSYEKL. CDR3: CASSQDPDSSYNEQFF. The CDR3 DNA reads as TGCGCCAGCAGCCAAGACCCGGACAGCTCCTACAATGAGCAGTTCTTC.

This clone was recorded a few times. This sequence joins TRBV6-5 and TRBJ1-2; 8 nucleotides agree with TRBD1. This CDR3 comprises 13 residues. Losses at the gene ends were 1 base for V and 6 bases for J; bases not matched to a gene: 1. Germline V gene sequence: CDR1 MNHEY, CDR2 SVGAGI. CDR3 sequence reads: CASSYFRGHGYTF. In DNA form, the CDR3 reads TGTGCCAGCAGTTACTTCAGGGGGCATGGCTACACCTTC.

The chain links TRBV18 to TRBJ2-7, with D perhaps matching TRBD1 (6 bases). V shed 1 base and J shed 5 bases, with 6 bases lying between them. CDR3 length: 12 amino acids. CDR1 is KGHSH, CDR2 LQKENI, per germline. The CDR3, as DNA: TGTGCCAGCTCACCACGGGGGCACGAGCAGTACTTC. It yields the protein CASSPRGHEQYF.

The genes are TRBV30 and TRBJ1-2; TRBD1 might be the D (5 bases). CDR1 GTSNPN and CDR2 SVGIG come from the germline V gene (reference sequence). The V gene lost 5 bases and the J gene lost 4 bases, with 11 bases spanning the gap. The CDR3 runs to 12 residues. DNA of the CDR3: TGTGCCTGGTCACAGGTCTCCTATGGCTACACCTTC. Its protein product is CAWSQVSYGYTF.

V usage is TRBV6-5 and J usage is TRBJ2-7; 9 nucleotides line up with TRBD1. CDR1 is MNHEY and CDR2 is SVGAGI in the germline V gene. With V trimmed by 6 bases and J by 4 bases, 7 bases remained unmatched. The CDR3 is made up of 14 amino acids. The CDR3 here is CASSTRGQGYEQYF. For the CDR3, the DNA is TGTGCCAGCAGCACCAGGGGACAGGGATACGAGCAGTACTTC.

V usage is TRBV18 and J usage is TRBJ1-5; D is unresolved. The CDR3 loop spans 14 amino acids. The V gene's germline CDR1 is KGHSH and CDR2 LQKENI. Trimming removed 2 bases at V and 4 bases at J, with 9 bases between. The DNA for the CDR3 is TGTGCCAGCTCACCAAAGTCAGGAAATCAGCCCCAGCATTTT. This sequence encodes CASSPKSGNQPQHF.

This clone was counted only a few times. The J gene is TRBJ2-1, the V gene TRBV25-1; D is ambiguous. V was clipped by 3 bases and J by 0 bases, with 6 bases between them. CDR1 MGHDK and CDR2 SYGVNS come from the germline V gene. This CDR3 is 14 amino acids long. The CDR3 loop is CASSDSYSYNEQFF. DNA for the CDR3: TGTGCCAGCAGTGATTCGTACTCCTACAATGAGCAGTTCTTC.

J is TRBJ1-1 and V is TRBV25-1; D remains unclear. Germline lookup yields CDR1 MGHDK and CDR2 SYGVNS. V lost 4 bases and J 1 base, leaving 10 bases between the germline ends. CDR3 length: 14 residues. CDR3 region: CASSGAGPNTEAFF. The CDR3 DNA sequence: TGTGCCAGCAGTGGGGCGGGCCCGAACACTGAAGCTTTCTTT.

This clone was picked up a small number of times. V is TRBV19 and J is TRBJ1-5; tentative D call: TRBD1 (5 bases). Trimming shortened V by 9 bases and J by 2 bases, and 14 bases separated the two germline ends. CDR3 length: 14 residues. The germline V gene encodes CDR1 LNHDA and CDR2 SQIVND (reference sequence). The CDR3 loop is CASSVWGGNQPQHF. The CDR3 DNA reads TGTGCCAGCTCCGTGTGGGGCGGCAATCAGCCCCAGCATTTT.

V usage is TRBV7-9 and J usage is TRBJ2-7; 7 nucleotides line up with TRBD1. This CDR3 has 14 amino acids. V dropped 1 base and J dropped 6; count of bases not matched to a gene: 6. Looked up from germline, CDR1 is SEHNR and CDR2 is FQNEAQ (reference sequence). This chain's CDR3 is CASSLGKTGAEQYF. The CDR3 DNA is TGTGCCAGCAGCTTAGGGAAAACAGGGGCCGAGCAGTACTTC.

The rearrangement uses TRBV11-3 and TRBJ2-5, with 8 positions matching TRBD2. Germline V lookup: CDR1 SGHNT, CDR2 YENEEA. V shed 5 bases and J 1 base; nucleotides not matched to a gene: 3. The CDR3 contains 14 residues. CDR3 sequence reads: CASSKTSGQETQYF. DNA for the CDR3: TGTGCCAGCAGCAAAACTAGCGGCCAAGAGACCCAGTACTTC. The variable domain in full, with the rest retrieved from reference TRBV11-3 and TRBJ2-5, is EAGVVQSPRYKIIEKKQPVAFWCNPISGHNTLYWYLQNLGQGPELLIRYENEEAVDDSQLPKDRFSAERLKGVDSTLKIQPAELGDSAVYLCASSKTSGQETQYFGPGTRLLVL.

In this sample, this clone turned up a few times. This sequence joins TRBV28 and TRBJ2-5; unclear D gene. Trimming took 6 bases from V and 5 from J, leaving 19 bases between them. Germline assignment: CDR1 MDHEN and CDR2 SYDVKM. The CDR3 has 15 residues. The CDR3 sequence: CASSQINRVGETQYF. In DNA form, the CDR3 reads TGTGCCAGCAGCCAAATTAATCGGGTTGGGGAGACCCAGTACTTC.

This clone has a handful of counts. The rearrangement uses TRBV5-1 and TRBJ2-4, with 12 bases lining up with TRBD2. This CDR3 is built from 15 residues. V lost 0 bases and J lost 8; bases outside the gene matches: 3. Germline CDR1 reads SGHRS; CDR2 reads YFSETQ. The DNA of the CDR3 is TGCGCCAGCAGCTTGGGACTAGCGGGAGAACACATTCAGTACTTC. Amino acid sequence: CASSLGLAGEHIQYF. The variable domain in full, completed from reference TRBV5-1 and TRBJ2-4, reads KAGVTQTPRYLIKTRGQQVTLSCSPISGHRSVSWYQQTPGQGLQFLFEYFSETQRNKGNFPGRFSGRQFSNSRSEMNVSTLELGDSALYLCASSLGLAGEHIQYFGAGTRLSVL.

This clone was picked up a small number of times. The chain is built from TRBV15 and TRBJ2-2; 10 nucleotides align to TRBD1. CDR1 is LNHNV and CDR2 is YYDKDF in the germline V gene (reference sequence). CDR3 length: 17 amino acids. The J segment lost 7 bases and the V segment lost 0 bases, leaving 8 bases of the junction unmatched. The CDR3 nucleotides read TGTGCCACCAGCAGAGATGCGAGACAGGGGGCCGGCGGGGAGCTGTTTTTT. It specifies CATSRDARQGAGGELFF.

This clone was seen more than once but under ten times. The CDR3 sequence is CASSRNSKLGTSGTDTQYF. CDR3 nucleotides: TGTGCCAGCAGCCGGAATTCGAAATTAGGGACTAGCGGCACAGATACGCAGTATTTT. The chain couples TRBV7-3 to TRBJ2-3, with TRBD2 matching over 10 bases. Germline CDR1 is SGHTA and CDR2 is FQGTGA. The CDR3 sequence is 19 residues long. The junction had 15 bases not matched to a gene; V was cut back by 5 bases and J by 1 base.

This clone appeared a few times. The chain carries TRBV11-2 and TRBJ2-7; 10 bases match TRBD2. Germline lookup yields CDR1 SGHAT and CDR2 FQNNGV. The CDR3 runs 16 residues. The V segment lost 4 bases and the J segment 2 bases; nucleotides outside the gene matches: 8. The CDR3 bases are TGTGCCAGCAGCTCGCTCACTAGCGGGGCTACCTACGAGCAGTACTTC. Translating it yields CASSSLTSGATYEQYF.

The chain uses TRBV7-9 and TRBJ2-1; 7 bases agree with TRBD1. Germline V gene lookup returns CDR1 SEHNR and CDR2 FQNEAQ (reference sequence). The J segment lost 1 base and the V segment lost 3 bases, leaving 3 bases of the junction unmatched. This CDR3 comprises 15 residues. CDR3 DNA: TGTGCCAGCAGCTTTACAGGGGAATCCTACAATGAGCAGTTCTTC. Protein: CASSFTGESYNEQFF.

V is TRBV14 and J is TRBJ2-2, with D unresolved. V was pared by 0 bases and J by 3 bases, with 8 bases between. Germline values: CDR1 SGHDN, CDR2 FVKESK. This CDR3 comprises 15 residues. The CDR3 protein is CASSQEPRHTGELFF. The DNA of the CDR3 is TGTGCCAGCAGCCAAGAACCCAGGCACACCGGGGAGCTGTTTTTT.

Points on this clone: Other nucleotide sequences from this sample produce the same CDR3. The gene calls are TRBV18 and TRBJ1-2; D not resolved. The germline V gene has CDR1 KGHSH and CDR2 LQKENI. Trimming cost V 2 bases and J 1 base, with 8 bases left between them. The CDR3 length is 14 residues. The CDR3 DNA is TGTGCCAGCTCACCATCGCGGGGTAACTATGGCTACACCTTC. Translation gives CASSPSRGNYGYTF. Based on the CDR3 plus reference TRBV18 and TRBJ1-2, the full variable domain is NAGVMQNPRHLVRRRGQEARLRCSPMKGHSHVYWYRQLPEEGLKFMVYLQKENIIDESGMPKERFSAEFPKEGPSILRIQQVVRGDSAAYFCASSPSRGNYGYTFGSGTRLTVV.

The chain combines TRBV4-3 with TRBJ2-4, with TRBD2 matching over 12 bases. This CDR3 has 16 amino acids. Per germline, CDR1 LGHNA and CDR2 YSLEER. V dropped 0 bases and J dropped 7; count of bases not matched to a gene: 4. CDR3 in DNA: TGCGCCAGCAGCCAAGATTTAACTAGCGGGAGGAACATTCAGTACTTC. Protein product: CASSQDLTSGRNIQYF.